These 20 T cell receptor beta chains originate from one sample sequenced in a study of blood T cell repertoires in COVID-19. Libraries were prepared by immunoSEQ multiplex PCR; TCRdb keeps only in-frame clonotypes and omits some of them. The data contain 220,000 or so clones, approximately 78% of them singletons. Sequenced material: peripheral blood. The receptors originated from an elderly woman with COVID-19, enrolled during active disease.

This clone turned up a few times. The chain is built from TRBV11-2 and TRBJ1-3; the D is unclear. Trimming removed 0 bases at V and 0 bases at J, with 3 bases between. Germline CDR1 reads SGHAT; CDR2 reads FQNNGV. The CDR3 runs 14 residues. This CDR3 reads CASSLDLSGNTIYF. The CDR3 DNA reads TGTGCCAGCAGCTTAGATCTCTCTGGAAACACCATATATTTT.

The J gene is TRBJ1-1, the V gene TRBV6-5; D unresolved. Germline V lookup: CDR1 MNHEY, CDR2 SVGAGI. CDR3 length: 13 residues. Trimming took off 6 bases at V and 1 base at J, with 9 bases between the two ends. This chain's CDR3 is CASRPSGNTEAFF. The CDR3 coding sequence is TGTGCCAGCAGGCCGTCAGGGAACACTGAAGCTTTCTTT.

This chain joins TRBV29-1 and TRBJ2-1, with 12 bases aligning to TRBD1. Losses at the gene ends were 3 bases for V and 8 bases for J; bases not matched to a gene: 2. The CDR3 length is 13 residues. Germline V gives CDR1 SQVTM, CDR2 ANQGSEA. This chain's CDR3 is CSVEGTGGYEQFF. In DNA form, the CDR3 reads TGCAGCGTTGAGGGGACAGGGGGCTATGAGCAGTTCTTC.

The rearrangement joins TRBV7-2 to TRBJ2-2; 10 bases agree with TRBD1. Germline loops: CDR1 SGHTA, CDR2 FQGNSA. The CDR3 extends over 15 amino acids. The V gene end was trimmed by 4 bases and the J gene end by 5 bases; junction bases not matched to a gene: 4. CDR3 bases: TGTGCCAGCAGCTCCCGGACAGGGGGGACCGGGGAGCTGTTTTTT. It translates to CASSSRTGGTGELFF.

Here the CDR3 DNA reads TGTGCCAGCAGTTACTCATCCGGACTTTCTGAAGCTTTCTTT. Translated: CASSYSSGLSEAFF. V is TRBV6-5 and J is TRBJ1-1; D gene uncertain. V lost 0 bases to trimming and J lost 6 bases, with 11 bases between them. The CDR3 extends over 14 amino acids. In germline, CDR1 is MNHEY, CDR2 SVGAGI.

This clone has just a few counts. V gene TRBV5-1 combines with J gene TRBJ1-2, with 7 bases that match TRBD1. The CDR3 consists of 13 residues. Per germline, CDR1 SGHRS and CDR2 YFSETQ. Trimming took 7 bases from V and 7 from J; bases not matched to a gene: 10. The CDR3 sequence is CASGLEGAGGYTF. The CDR3 DNA reads TGCGCCAGCGGCCTGGAGGGGGCAGGTGGCTACACCTTC.

The gene calls are TRBV18 and TRBJ2-7; TRBD2 is a possible D gene (5 bases). This CDR3 has 12 amino acids. CDR1 is KGHSH, CDR2 LQKENI, per germline. V lost 8 bases, J lost 3 bases, and 11 bases lay in between. This CDR3 is CASAGKGYEQYF. Here the CDR3 DNA reads TGTGCCAGCGCCGGGAAGGGCTACGAGCAGTACTTC.

The chain couples TRBV3-1 (or the pseudogene TRBV3-2) to TRBJ2-7, with TRBD1 identical over 10 bases. The CDR3 has 15 amino acids. V shed 4 bases and J 6 bases; nucleotides not matched to a gene: 9. Germline lookup yields CDR1 LGHDT and CDR2 YNNKEL (reference sequence). CDR3 DNA sequence: TGTGCCAGCAGCCCATTCCCGGGACAGGGGTCCGAGCAGTACTTC. Translating gives CASSPFPGQGSEQYF.

This clone was recorded once. This chain uses TRBV11-1 with TRBJ1-2; no firm D call. Per germline, CDR1 SGHAT and CDR2 FQDESV (reference sequence). CDR3 length: 12 residues. V shed 2 bases and J shed 7 bases, with 8 bases lying between them. CDR3: CASSLTGGGYTF. CDR3 in DNA: TGTGCCAGCAGCTTAACGGGAGGTGGCTACACCTTC.

The chain combines TRBV12-3 or TRBV12-4 with TRBJ1-5; D call uncertain. The CDR3 is 12 amino acids. Deletions cut 3 bases from V and 6 bases from J, with 6 bases between. The CDR3 nucleotides are TGTGCCAGCAGTTTCACAAGTCAGCCCCAGCATTTT. It yields the protein CASSFTSQPQHF.

The V gene is TRBV6-6, the J gene TRBJ2-1, with 9 bases identical to TRBD2. Germline CDR1 is MNHNY and CDR2 is SVGAGI (reference sequence). V lost 7 bases, J lost 4 bases, and 5 bases stayed unmatched. This CDR3 comprises 14 residues. The CDR3 coding sequence is TGTGCCAGCATGGTGCTAGCGGGGTACAATGAGCAGTTCTTC. Translation: CASMVLAGYNEQFF.

The chain couples TRBV30 to TRBJ1-5; D is ambiguous. Deletions cut 1 base from V and 5 bases from J, with 9 bases between. The germline V gene has CDR1 GTSNPN and CDR2 SVGIG (reference sequence). CDR3 length: 13 residues. Here the CDR3 reads CAWSAQLHQPQHF. CDR3 DNA sequence: TGTGCCTGGAGTGCCCAGTTGCATCAGCCCCAGCATTTT.

V is TRBV5-6 and J is TRBJ1-2; D might be TRBD1 (5 bases). V gave up 0 bases and J gave up 4 bases, with 7 bases separating them. The CDR3 extends over 13 amino acids. CDR1 SGHDT and CDR2 YYEEEE come from the germline V gene. CDR3 bases: TGTGCCAGCAGCTTGGGACAGCTCTATGGCTACACCTTC. Protein product: CASSLGQLYGYTF.

The rearrangement uses TRBV28 and TRBJ2-2, with TRBD2 as a possible D gene (5 bases). The CDR3 is made up of 14 amino acids. Trimming took 3 bases from V and 4 from J, leaving 9 bases between them. Germline V gene sequence: CDR1 MDHEN, CDR2 SYDVKM. CDR3 in amino acids: CASSFPRGTGELFF. The DNA of the CDR3 is TGTGCCAGCAGTTTCCCCCGGGGCACCGGGGAGCTGTTTTTT.

The chain joins TRBV12-3 or TRBV12-4 to TRBJ1-2, with D perhaps matching TRBD1 (6 bases). With 6 bases removed from V and 2 bases from J, the gap between germline ends came to 10 bases. The CDR3 has 13 amino acids. CDR3 in amino acids: CASRQTGNYGYTF. In DNA form, the CDR3 reads TGTGCCAGCAGACAAACAGGGAACTATGGCTACACCTTC.

Comment on this clone: The junction and the germline gene differ at one end; a read error may be behind it. This rearrangement joins TRBV3-1 (or the pseudogene TRBV3-2) to TRBJ2-1; 9 bases fit TRBD2. The germline V gene encodes CDR1 LGHDT and CDR2 YNNKEL (reference sequence). CDR3 length: 16 amino acids. CDR3 amino acids: CTSSHLLAGTYNEQFF. The CDR3 region has the DNA TGTACCAGCAGCCATCTCCTAGCGGGGACTTACAATGAGCAGTTCTTC.

This clone was seen a few times. This chain's CDR3 is CASIPPGAKKLVGNQPQHF. CDR3 DNA: TGTGCCAGCATCCCCCCGGGAGCGAAAAAATTAGTGGGTAATCAGCCCCAGCATTTT. This chain connects TRBV5-6 to TRBJ1-5; no clear D. There are 19 residues in the CDR3. Between the trimmed V and J ends, which lost 6 bases and 4 bases, there was a span of 29 bases. Germline CDR1 is SGHDT and CDR2 is YYEEEE.

This clone turned up a few times. The chain combines TRBV30 with TRBJ2-3; 9 bases are shared with TRBD1. The CDR3 is 12 residues long. Per the germline V gene, CDR1 is GTSNPN and CDR2 is SVGIG (reference sequence). Trimming at V came to 5 bases and at J to 3 bases, leaving 0 bases not matched to a gene. The CDR3 region is CAWGQGTDTQYF. Here the CDR3 DNA reads TGTGCCTGGGGACAGGGGACAGATACGCAGTATTTT.

This clone appeared once. V is TRBV2 and J is TRBJ1-6; 11 bases fit TRBD1. CDR1 and CDR2 (germline): SNHLY, FYNNEI. Trimming cost V 6 bases and J 6 bases; bases outside gene matches: 7. The CDR3 runs 16 residues. The DNA for the CDR3 is TGTGCCAGCAGCGGACAGGGGGCAACTACTAATTCACCCCTCCACTTT. This gives the protein CASSGQGATTNSPLHF.

This rearrangement joins TRBV5-1 to TRBJ2-2, with TRBD2 as a possible D gene (6 bases). Trimming stripped 0 bases from V and 4 bases from J, with 10 bases between. The germline V gene has CDR1 SGHRS and CDR2 YFSETQ. The CDR3 is 15 residues long. CDR3 in amino acids: CASSLVGRGTGELFF. CDR3 DNA: TGCGCCAGCAGCTTGGTCGGGAGAGGCACCGGGGAGCTGTTTTTT.